The 3 T cell receptor beta chains in this list originate from one sample, sequenced in a study of radiation and T cells in renal cell carcinoma. Here immunoSEQ multiplex PCR was the method, and the copy in TCRdb shows in-frame clones only, minus some. The sample records about 16,000 clones, approximately 56% being singletons. The treatment here: treatment-naive control, cytoreductive nephrectomy. Source: tumor tissue, taken from a patient whose treatment was nephrectomy without radiotherapy. These receptor sequences come from a man aged 35 to 55 with renal cell carcinoma.

This clone was observed once. CDR3 sequence (DNA): TGTGCCAGCGGGAGGGAGGGGTCGAGTTCCTACGAGCAGTACTTC. Translation gives CASGREGSSSYEQYF. J is TRBJ2-5 and V is TRBV6-1; 7 nucleotides line up with TRBD2. The end of the DNA aligns better with TRBJ2-7, so the J call may be wrong. Germline loops: CDR1 MNHNS, CDR2 SASEGT. The CDR3 is 15 residues long.

This chain connects TRBV4-3 to TRBJ2-1; TRBD1 agrees at 7 bases. The CDR3 totals 13 residues. Germline assignment: CDR1 LGHNA and CDR2 YSLEER. V trimming: 3 bases; J trimming: 8 bases; junction bases outside the gene matches: 4. The CDR3 nucleotides are TGCGCCAGCAGCCAGGCAGGGGGTGATGAGCAGTTCTTC. Its translation: CASSQAGGDEQFF.

This clone rates as medium-sized. V is TRBV6-6 and J is TRBJ1-3, with 7 bases lining up with TRBD1. The length of the CDR3 is 13 residues. Per germline, CDR1 MNHNY and CDR2 SVGAGI (reference sequence). With V trimmed by 7 bases and J by 4 bases, 4 bases remained unmatched. In DNA form, the CDR3 reads TGTGCCAGCATTCAGGGGGGGGGAAACACCATATATTTT. This codes for CASIQGGGNTIYF.